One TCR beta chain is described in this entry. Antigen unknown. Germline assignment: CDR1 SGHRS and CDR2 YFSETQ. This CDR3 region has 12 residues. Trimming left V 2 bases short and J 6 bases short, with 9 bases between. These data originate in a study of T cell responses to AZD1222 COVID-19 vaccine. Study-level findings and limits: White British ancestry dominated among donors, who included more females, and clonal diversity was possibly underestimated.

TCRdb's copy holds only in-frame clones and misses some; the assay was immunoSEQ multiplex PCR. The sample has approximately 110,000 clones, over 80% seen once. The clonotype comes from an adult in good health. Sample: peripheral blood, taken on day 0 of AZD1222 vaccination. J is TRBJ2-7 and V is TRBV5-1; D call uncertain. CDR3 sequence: CASSFARREQYF. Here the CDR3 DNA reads TGCGCCAGCAGCTTTGCCCGGCGCGAGCAGTACTTC. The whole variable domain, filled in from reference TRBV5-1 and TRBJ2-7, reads KAGVTQTPRYLIKTRGQQVTLSCSPISGHRSVSWYQQTPGQGLQFLFEYFSETQRNKGNFPGRFSGRQFSNSRSEMNVSTLELGDSALYLCASSFARREQYFGPGTRLTVT.